Following are 20 T cell receptor beta chains from one sample sequenced in a study of blood T cell repertoires in COVID-19 (dated by TCRdb to about 2020). The library was prepared using the immunoSEQ multiplex PCR assay. TCRdb retrieved this table from immuneACCESS and kept in-frame rearrangements only. Not all clones are present; in checked studies, unresolved V genes account for under half, and no reason is known for the remainder. The table for this sample lists 21,000 or so clones; about nine tenths of them were counted only once. Of the sample, 3.8% falls within the top ten clones. Material for sequencing was peripheral blood. The receptors shown here come from a man aged 50-59 years with active COVID-19.

The V and J genes are TRBV5-1 and TRBJ2-3, with a weak D call TRBD2 (7 bases). Germline V gene sequence: CDR1 SGHRS, CDR2 YFSETQ. The CDR3 has 16 amino acids. With 4 bases removed from V and 1 base from J, the gap between germline ends came to 16 bases. The CDR3 here is CASSPYRAGGTDTQYF. The CDR3 bases are TGCGCCAGCAGCCCCTACAGGGCGGGGGGCACAGATACGCAGTATTTT. The whole variable domain, remainder taken from reference TRBV5-1 and TRBJ2-3, is KAGVTQTPRYLIKTRGQQVTLSCSPISGHRSVSWYQQTPGQGLQFLFEYFSETQRNKGNFPGRFSGRQFSNSRSEMNVSTLELGDSALYLCASSPYRAGGTDTQYFGPGTRLTVL.

The chain links TRBV4-3 to TRBJ2-7; tentatively, D is TRBD1 (6 bases). The V end was cut by 4 bases, the J end by 2 bases, with 12 bases between. The germline V gene has CDR1 LGHNA and CDR2 YSLEER. The CDR3 is 14 amino acids. The CDR3 bases are TGCGCCAGCAGCCCAGCAGGGGCGACCTACGAGCAGTACTTC. It specifies CASSPAGATYEQYF.

J is TRBJ1-1 and V is TRBV9, with TRBD1 identical over 7 bases. The CDR3 consists of 12 residues. Germline CDR1 and CDR2: SGDLS and YYNGEE. V shed 4 bases, J shed 8 bases, and the junction held 5 bases outside the gene matches. CDR3 region: CASSLSDREAFF. DNA of the CDR3: TGTGCCAGCAGCTTATCGGACAGGGAAGCTTTCTTT. Combining the CDR3 with reference TRBV9 and TRBJ1-1 gives the whole variable domain DSGVTQTPKHLITATGQRVTLRCSPRSGDLSVYWYQQSLDQGLQFLIQYYNGEERAKGNILERFSAQQFPDLHSELNLSSLELGDSALYFCASSLSDREAFFGQGTRLTVV.

The J gene is TRBJ1-1, the V gene TRBV18; a possible D gene is TRBD1 (6 bases). The V end was cut by 3 bases, the J end by 2 bases, with 13 bases between. Germline V gives CDR1 KGHSH, CDR2 LQKENI. This CDR3 is 15 amino acids long. The CDR3 nucleotides read TGTGCCAGCTCACCGGGCGGACAGCTAAACACTGAAGCTTTCTTT. Translation gives CASSPGGQLNTEAFF.

This clone was detected a few times. The chain has TRBV6-2 or TRBV6-3 and TRBJ2-1; perhaps TRBD1 as D (6 bases). Trimming shortened V by 5 bases and J by 0 bases, and 17 bases separated the two germline ends. Germline-derived CDR1 and CDR2 are MNHEY and SVGEGT. The CDR3 totals 17 residues. CDR3 DNA: TGTGCCAGCAGTACAAACCCAGGGGTCTACTCCTACAATGAGCAGTTCTTC. Protein product: CASSTNPGVYSYNEQFF.

In this sample, this clone turned up once. CDR3 DNA sequence: TGTGCCAGCAGGGGGAGGGACAGGGGGTACAATGAGCAGTTCTTC. It translates to CASRGRDRGYNEQFF. V usage is TRBV6-5 and J usage is TRBJ2-1; 11 positions agree with TRBD1. The CDR3 consists of 15 residues. After removal of 6 bases from V and 4 bases from J, the junction contained 5 bases not matched to a gene. Germline V gene data show CDR1 as MNHEY and CDR2 as SVGAGI.

DNA of the CDR3: TGTGCCATCAGTGCGGGACAGGGGGAGGCTGAAGCTTTCTTT. Translating it yields CAISAGQGEAEAFF. The genes are TRBV10-3 and TRBJ1-1, with 11 bases fitting TRBD1. V shed 4 bases, J shed 6 bases, and the junction held 4 bases outside the gene matches. This CDR3 region has 14 residues. Germline CDR1 is ENHRY and CDR2 is SYGVKD.

The chain is built from TRBV6-6 and TRBJ1-1, with 9 bases that match TRBD1. The CDR3 is 13 amino acids. CDR1 and CDR2 from the germline V gene are MNHNY and SVGAGI (reference sequence). Trimming at V came to 7 bases and at J to 5 bases, leaving 5 bases not matched to a gene. This CDR3 reads CASKQGAVTEAFF. Here the CDR3 DNA reads TGTGCCAGCAAACAGGGGGCGGTAACTGAAGCTTTCTTT.

The chain links TRBV2 to TRBJ2-7; TRBD2 is a possible D gene (6 bases). Per the germline V gene, CDR1 is SNHLY and CDR2 is FYNNEI. The CDR3 extends over 12 amino acids. V dropped 8 bases and J dropped 6 bases, with 14 bases sitting between them. DNA of the CDR3: TGTGCCAGCGGGAGCCATAGCGGCGAGCAGTACTTC. It is translated as CASGSHSGEQYF.

V gene TRBV7-9 combines with J gene TRBJ1-1, with D unresolved. CDR3 length equals 15 residues. Trimming removed 5 bases from V and 6 bases from J, with 19 bases in between. The germline CDR1 and CDR2 sequences are SEHNR and FQNEAQ (reference sequence). The CDR3 loop is CASSPGGTGTAEAFF. DNA for the CDR3: TGTGCCAGCAGCCCAGGAGGAACCGGCACCGCTGAAGCTTTCTTT.

The rearrangement uses TRBV20-1 and TRBJ2-1; D is uncertain. Germline CDR1 is DFQATT and CDR2 is SNEGSKA (reference sequence). The V end was cut by 7 bases, the J end by 9 bases, with 10 bases between. The CDR3 is 10 residues long. This CDR3 reads CSGTRGEQFF. The DNA for the CDR3 is TGCAGTGGAACTCGCGGTGAGCAGTTCTTC.

This rearrangement joins TRBV7-9 to TRBJ1-3; 7 bases fit TRBD1. Unmatched junction bases numbered 3, after V lost 7 bases and J lost 3 bases. The CDR3 runs to 13 residues. The germline V gene encodes CDR1 SEHNR and CDR2 FQNEAQ (reference sequence). CDR3: CASTGQNGNTIYF. CDR3 sequence (DNA): TGTGCCAGCACGGGACAGAATGGAAACACCATATATTTT.

The V gene is TRBV6-1, the J gene TRBJ2-7; possibly TRBD2 for D (6 bases). Per germline, CDR1 MNHNS and CDR2 SASEGT. The germline V and J ends were trimmed by 0 bases and 4 bases, with 10 bases remaining between them. This CDR3 is 14 amino acids long. The CDR3 DNA sequence: TGTGCCAGCAGTGAAGCGTCCGGGGGATACGAGCAGTACTTC. Translated: CASSEASGGYEQYF.

V gene TRBV2 combines with J gene TRBJ1-4, with D maybe TRBD1 (6 bases). CDR3 size: 16 residues. Germline-derived CDR1 and CDR2 are SNHLY and FYNNEI. Trimming removed 6 bases at V and 0 bases at J, with 14 bases between. CDR3 DNA sequence: TGTGCCAGCAGAAGTATGACAGGTGCAACTAATGAAAAACTGTTTTTT. It translates to CASRSMTGATNEKLFF.

This clone is a singleton in its sample. The chain combines TRBV4-1 with TRBJ1-1; D is unresolved. The length of the CDR3 is 13 residues. V lost 4 bases, J lost 5 bases, and 11 bases lay in between. CDR1 is MGHRA, CDR2 YSYEKL, per germline. The CDR3 loop reads CASSRIRGTEAFF. The CDR3 nucleotides read TGCGCCAGCAGCCGAATACGGGGAACTGAAGCTTTCTTT.

The chain recombines TRBV7-6 with TRBJ2-3; 16 nucleotides agree with TRBD2. The CDR3 has 17 residues. The trim removed 6 bases at V and 2 bases at J, leaving 5 bases unmatched. CDR1 SGHVS and CDR2 FNYEAQ come from the germline V gene. CDR3 bases: TGTGCCAGCAGAGACGGGACTAGCGGGGGGGCCACAGATACGCAGTATTTT. It is translated as CASRDGTSGGATDTQYF.

This clone was found a few times. The chain combines TRBV12-3 or TRBV12-4 with TRBJ1-2, with D possibly TRBD1 on 6 matching bases. The ends were cut back, 7 bases at V and 5 bases at J, with 14 bases in the middle. CDR3 size: 13 residues. The CDR3 nucleotides are TGTGCCAGCACGAAGGGGGTTGATTATGGCTACACCTTC. It yields the protein CASTKGVDYGYTF.

The chain has TRBV7-8 and TRBJ2-7; 7 bases are shared with TRBD1. V lost 4 bases, J lost 11 bases, and 8 bases stayed unmatched. The CDR3 has 12 residues. Per germline, CDR1 SGHVS and CDR2 FQNEAQ. The CDR3 coding sequence is TGTGCCAGCAGCTCCTGGGACAGAGAGAAGTACTTC. Its translation: CASSSWDREKYF.

The chain is built from TRBV7-9 and TRBJ1-4; the D is unclear. Germline CDR1 reads SEHNR; CDR2 reads FQNEAQ (reference sequence). There are 15 residues in the CDR3. With 0 bases removed from V and 0 bases from J, the gap between germline ends came to 5 bases. CDR3 in amino acids: CASSLARATNEKLFF. In DNA, the CDR3 is TGTGCCAGCAGCTTAGCGCGGGCAACTAATGAAAAACTGTTTTTT. Drawing the rest from reference TRBV7-9 and TRBJ1-4, the complete variable domain is DTGVSQNPRHKITKRGQNVTFRCDPISEHNRLYWYRQTLGQGPEFLTYFQNEAQLEKSRLLSDRFSAERPKGSFSTLEIQRTEQGDSAMYLCASSLARATNEKLFFGSGTQLSVL.

This chain joins TRBV2 and TRBJ2-2; TRBD2 might be the D (7 bases). This CDR3 has 17 amino acids. With 3 bases removed from V and 4 bases from J, the gap between germline ends came to 18 bases. Germline V gene lookup returns CDR1 SNHLY and CDR2 FYNNEI. The CDR3 nucleotides read TGTGCCAGCAGTGATAGGGGGGGCAGGTATAGCACCGGGGAGCTGTTTTTT. Translation gives CASSDRGGRYSTGELFF.